This TCR beta chain was retrieved from a study of graft-versus-host responses after intestinal transplantation. Study information: As for transplant type, recipients had multivisceral, liver-intestinal, or isolated intestinal grafts. Following induction with anti-thymocyte globulin, all recipients were given tacrolimus and steroids for two to three years.

Here immunoSEQ multiplex PCR was the method, and the copy in TCRdb shows in-frame clones only, minus some. The repertoire holds 130,000 to 150,000 clones, with around 90% as singletons. V lost 7 bases, J lost 7 bases, and 5 bases stayed unmatched. Germline V lookup: CDR1 MGHDK, CDR2 SYGVNS. The CDR3 runs 13 residues. A word on this clone: Its antigen is unidentified.

The chain has TRBV25-1 and TRBJ2-3; 10 nucleotides line up with TRBD1. The sample was unstimulated CD4+ T cells sorted from spleen or lymph node cells, taken before intestinal transplant. The TCR comes from a human donor who received an intestinal transplant. The CDR3 loop is CASTKTGGNTQYF. In nucleotides, the CDR3 is TGTGCCAGCACTAAGACAGGGGGCAATACGCAGTATTTT.